The 25 T cell receptor beta chains listed next were all sequenced from one sample in a study of cytomegalovirus exposure and HLA in healthy donors. It was with 60 Vbeta and 13 Jbeta primers that the PCR ran. Measured with immunoSEQ multiplex PCR; TCRdb has only the in-frame clones, and not every one. The profile covers 55,000 to 80,000 clones, with around 70% appearing a single time and about 20% taken by the ten largest. The source material was PBMCs. These receptors all come from a young woman in good health and CMV-seropositive.

This clone was counted between two and nine times. This chain links TRBV28 with TRBJ2-7; weak D call: TRBD1 (5 bases). The CDR3 spans 10 residues. V lost 8 bases and J lost 5, with 7 bases in between. Germline V gives CDR1 MDHEN, CDR2 SYDVKM. In DNA form, the CDR3 reads TGTGCCAGCGGCAGGGACGAGCAGTACTTC. It codes for CASGRDEQYF. Based on the CDR3 plus reference TRBV28 and TRBJ2-7, the full variable domain is DVKVTQSSRYLVKRTGEKVFLECVQDMDHENMFWYRQDPGLGLRLIYFSYDVKMKEKGDIPEGYSVSREKKERFSLILESASTNQTSMYLCASGRDEQYFGPGTRLTVT.

The V call is TRBV2, the J call TRBJ2-2; the match to TRBD1 covers 11 bases. The CDR3 is made up of 15 amino acids. Per germline, CDR1 SNHLY and CDR2 FYNNEI. V shed 6 bases, J shed 5 bases, and the junction held 5 bases outside the gene matches. The CDR3 is CASRGQGAETGELFF. CDR3 DNA: TGTGCCAGCAGAGGACAGGGGGCAGAAACCGGGGAGCTGTTTTTT. Looking up the rest from reference TRBV2 and TRBJ2-2 gives the full variable domain: EPEVTQTPSHQVTQMGQEVILRCVPISNHLYFYWYRQILGQKVEFLVSFYNNEISEKSEIFDDQFSVERPDGSNFTLKIRSTKLEDSAMYFCASRGQGAETGELFFGEGSRLTVL.

The chain is built from TRBV28 and TRBJ1-2; D is ambiguous. The germline V gene encodes CDR1 MDHEN and CDR2 SYDVKM. V lost 6 bases and J lost 1, with 9 bases in between. CDR3 length: 13 amino acids. CDR3: CASRPTVNYGYTF. The CDR3 DNA follows: TGTGCCAGCAGACCAACAGTTAACTATGGCTACACCTTC.

The chain employs TRBV20-1 and TRBJ1-2, with TRBD1 as a possible D gene (6 bases). V lost 4 bases to trimming and J lost 7 bases, with 10 bases between them. The CDR3 is 11 amino acids. Germline V gene sequence: CDR1 DFQATT, CDR2 SNEGSKA (reference sequence). CDR3: CSATSGAGYTF. The CDR3 bases are TGCAGTGCTACCTCAGGGGCTGGCTACACCTTC.

The chain joins TRBV6-6 to TRBJ1-5, with 7 nucleotides matching TRBD1. The CDR3 contains 14 residues. Germline loops: CDR1 MNHNY, CDR2 SVGAGI (reference sequence). The V segment lost 5 bases and the J segment 1 base; nucleotides outside the gene matches: 2. CDR3 protein: CASSDRESNQPQHF. CDR3 DNA: TGTGCCAGCAGTGACAGGGAAAGCAATCAGCCCCAGCATTTT.

The rearrangement links TRBV6-5 to TRBJ1-1; tentatively, D is TRBD1 (5 bases). V dropped 4 bases and J dropped 3 bases, with 12 bases sitting between them. The germline V gene encodes CDR1 MNHEY and CDR2 SVGAGI. The CDR3 extends over 14 amino acids. The CDR3 coding sequence is TGTGCCAGCAGTTTCGGGCAGGGCTACACTGAAGCTTTCTTT. Amino acids: CASSFGQGYTEAFF.

The chain couples TRBV30 to TRBJ2-7; tentative D call: TRBD1 (5 bases). CDR3 length equals 15 residues. Germline lookup yields CDR1 GTSNPN and CDR2 SVGIG (reference sequence). V was clipped by 3 bases and J by 3 bases, with 18 bases between them. The CDR3 region is CAWSYWTRTNYEQYF. In DNA form, the CDR3 reads TGTGCCTGGAGCTATTGGACACGTACCAACTACGAGCAGTACTTC. The full variable domain, rest sourced from reference TRBV30 and TRBJ2-7, is SQTIHQWPATLVQPVGSPLSLECTVEGTSNPNLYWYRQAAGRGLQLLFYSVGIGQISSEVPQNLSASRPQDRQFILSSKKLLLSDSGFYLCAWSYWTRTNYEQYFGPGTRLTVT.

J is TRBJ1-2 and V is TRBV9; D call uncertain. V was cut by 7 bases and J by 0 bases, with 13 bases left in between. The germline CDR1 and CDR2 sequences are SGDLS and YYNGEE. The CDR3 loop spans 14 amino acids. The CDR3 region is CASGRQSTNYGYTF. The CDR3 coding sequence is TGTGCCAGCGGAAGACAATCTACTAACTATGGCTACACCTTC.

The chain uses TRBV29-1 and TRBJ1-1, with 9 bases that match TRBD1. Germline assignment: CDR1 SQVTM and CDR2 ANQGSEA. With V trimmed by 6 bases and J by 1 base, 6 bases remained unmatched. The CDR3 has 14 residues. The CDR3 reads CSVSRQGGNTEAFF. The CDR3 DNA reads TGCAGCGTGAGCAGACAGGGGGGGAACACTGAAGCTTTCTTT.

The V gene is TRBV2, the J gene TRBJ1-5; a possible D gene is TRBD1 (6 bases). This CDR3 spans 17 amino acids. V was clipped by 7 bases and J by 2 bases, with 21 bases between them. The V gene's germline CDR1 is SNHLY and CDR2 FYNNEI. CDR3 residues: CASTLLGGAGGNQPQHF. The CDR3 DNA follows: TGTGCCAGCACCTTGCTTGGGGGGGCCGGGGGCAATCAGCCCCAGCATTTT. The full variable domain, its missing parts supplied by reference TRBV2 and TRBJ1-5, is EPEVTQTPSHQVTQMGQEVILRCVPISNHLYFYWYRQILGQKVEFLVSFYNNEISEKSEIFDDQFSVERPDGSNFTLKIRSTKLEDSAMYFCASTLLGGAGGNQPQHFGDGTRLSIL.

This rearrangement joins TRBV27 to TRBJ2-7; 7 bases map to TRBD2. In germline, CDR1 is MNHEY, CDR2 SMNVEV (reference sequence). The ends lost 10 bases at V and 3 bases at J; junction bases unmatched: 12. There are 14 residues in the CDR3. The CDR3 DNA sequence: TGTGCCACCCTCCGGACTAGTATGGACTACGAGCAGTACTTC. It translates to CATLRTSMDYEQYF.

CDR3 loop: CASSESWDRVTQPQHF. CDR3 nucleotides: TGCGCCAGCAGTGAGTCCTGGGACAGGGTAACGCAGCCCCAGCATTTT. The V gene is TRBV10-1, the J gene TRBJ1-5; 9 nucleotides line up with TRBD1. V lost 0 bases to trimming and J lost 7 bases; unmatched junction nucleotides: 7. The germline gives CDR1 WNHNN, CDR2 SYGVQD (reference sequence). CDR3 length: 16 residues.

This chain connects TRBV28 to TRBJ2-1, with 9 bases identical to TRBD2. The V and J ends lost 8 bases and 7 bases, in that order; junction bases with no gene match: 12. CDR1 is MDHEN and CDR2 is SYDVKM in the germline V gene. This CDR3 is built from 15 residues. The CDR3: CASQKGREGRNEQFF. CDR3 coding DNA: TGTGCCAGCCAAAAGGGGCGGGAGGGCCGAAATGAGCAGTTCTTC.

The rearrangement joins TRBV29-1 to TRBJ1-1; 8 positions match TRBD1. V trimming: 4 bases; J trimming: 4 bases; junction bases outside the gene matches: 8. Germline V CDR1 and CDR2: SQVTM, ANQGSEA. This CDR3 is built from 14 residues. CDR3 region: CSVGRQGAGTEAFF. CDR3 in DNA: TGCAGCGTTGGGCGGCAGGGGGCTGGCACTGAAGCTTTCTTT.

This clone was seen more than once but under ten times. V usage is TRBV28 and J usage is TRBJ2-3, with 7 nucleotides matching TRBD2. The length of the CDR3 is 14 residues. Germline CDR1 MDHEN, CDR2 SYDVKM. The V segment lost 5 bases and the J segment 2 bases; nucleotides outside the gene matches: 4. CDR3 nucleotides: TGTGCCAGCAGTATGGGACTAAACACAGATACGCAGTATTTT. Translating it yields CASSMGLNTDTQYF. Filled out from reference TRBV28 and TRBJ2-3, the complete variable domain reads DVKVTQSSRYLVKRTGEKVFLECVQDMDHENMFWYRQDPGLGLRLIYFSYDVKMKEKGDIPEGYSVSREKKERFSLILESASTNQTSMYLCASSMGLNTDTQYFGPGTRLTVL.

The chain combines TRBV6-5 with TRBJ1-1; 7 bases line up with TRBD1. This CDR3 has 13 residues. Germline V gene lookup returns CDR1 MNHEY and CDR2 SVGAGI. With V trimmed by 6 bases and J by 4 bases, 5 bases remained unmatched. In DNA form, the CDR3 reads TGTGCCAGCAGCAGACAGGGACCCACTGAAGCTTTCTTT. It specifies CASSRQGPTEAFF.

V gene TRBV6-1 combines with J gene TRBJ2-1; 13 bases agree with TRBD2. V gave up 9 bases and J gave up 9 bases; unmatched junction bases: 8. Germline V gene lookup returns CDR1 MNHNS and CDR2 SASEGT. This CDR3 spans 14 amino acids. The CDR3 bases are TGTGCCAGTCGGACTAGCGGGAGAAACGGTGAGCAGTTCTTC. Its translation is CASRTSGRNGEQFF.

This chain links TRBV5-1 with TRBJ2-1, with 11 bases matching TRBD2. The CDR3 has 17 residues. The junction had 10 bases not matched to a gene; V was cut back by 0 bases and J by 8 bases. Germline V gives CDR1 SGHRS, CDR2 YFSETQ. Here the CDR3 reads CASSLAVAGGQRDEQFF. The CDR3 bases are TGCGCCAGCAGCTTGGCGGTAGCGGGAGGGCAAAGGGATGAGCAGTTCTTC. The full variable domain, its missing parts supplied by reference TRBV5-1 and TRBJ2-1, is KAGVTQTPRYLIKTRGQQVTLSCSPISGHRSVSWYQQTPGQGLQFLFEYFSETQRNKGNFPGRFSGRQFSNSRSEMNVSTLELGDSALYLCASSLAVAGGQRDEQFFGPGTRLTVL.

The J gene is TRBJ1-2, the V gene TRBV20-1; D perhaps matches TRBD1 (6 bases). The CDR3 has 11 residues. Germline CDR1 and CDR2: DFQATT and SNEGSKA (reference sequence). The CDR3 region is CTSRGSGGYTF. The CDR3, as DNA: TGCACCTCCAGGGGTAGTGGTGGCTACACCTTC.

This clone was seen only a few times. J is TRBJ1-5 and V is TRBV2, with D perhaps TRBD1 (5 bases). The CDR3 contains 18 residues. V lost 8 bases, J lost 2 bases, and 25 bases lay in between. Germline CDR1 is SNHLY and CDR2 is FYNNEI. The CDR3 sequence is CASWSLREVLMGNQPQHF. For the CDR3, the DNA is TGTGCCAGCTGGAGTCTCAGGGAGGTTTTAATGGGCAATCAGCCCCAGCATTTT.

This clone occurred once. The chain employs TRBV30 and TRBJ1-2, with D possibly matching TRBD1 (5 bases). The germline V gene encodes CDR1 GTSNPN and CDR2 SVGIG (reference sequence). The germline V and J ends were trimmed by 2 bases and 4 bases, with 11 bases remaining between them. The CDR3 loop spans 13 amino acids. DNA for the CDR3: TGTGCCTGGAGTTTAGGACAAGCCTATGGCTACACCTTC. It codes for CAWSLGQAYGYTF.

The chain employs TRBV28 and TRBJ2-7; TRBD2 aligns across 9 bases. With V trimmed by 3 bases and J by 3 bases, 3 bases remained unmatched. Per germline, CDR1 MDHEN and CDR2 SYDVKM. The length of the CDR3 is 14 residues. CDR3 region: CASSLTSGGYEQYF. In nucleotides, the CDR3 is TGTGCCAGCAGTTTGACTAGCGGCGGCTACGAGCAGTACTTC.

The gene calls are TRBV11-3 and TRBJ2-3; D not resolved. Germline CDR1 is SGHNT and CDR2 is YENEEA. V was clipped by 1 base and J by 2 bases, with 4 bases between them. This CDR3 region has 13 residues. As DNA, the CDR3 is TGTGCCAGCAGCTTAGGACTCACAGATACGCAGTATTTT. Its protein product is CASSLGLTDTQYF. Based on the CDR3 plus reference TRBV11-3 and TRBJ2-3, the full variable domain is EAGVVQSPRYKIIEKKQPVAFWCNPISGHNTLYWYLQNLGQGPELLIRYENEEAVDDSQLPKDRFSAERLKGVDSTLKIQPAELGDSAVYLCASSLGLTDTQYFGPGTRLTVL.

The chain links TRBV28 to TRBJ1-1, with a possible D match to TRBD1 (5 bases). The V and J ends lost 6 bases and 7 bases respectively, with 18 bases between them. The CDR3 covers 14 residues. Germline CDR1 reads MDHEN; CDR2 reads SYDVKM. In DNA, the CDR3 is TGTGCCAGCAGCCTAACCAGGGCGAACGGTGAAGCTTTCTTT. It is translated as CASSLTRANGEAFF.

V usage is TRBV11-2 and J usage is TRBJ2-1, with 8 bases identical to TRBD2. The J segment lost 4 bases and the V segment lost 3 bases, leaving 2 bases of the junction unmatched. Germline V gives CDR1 SGHAT, CDR2 FQNNGV. This CDR3 has 14 residues. The CDR3 coding sequence is TGTGCCAGCAGCTTCGCGGGAGGTTACAATGAGCAGTTCTTC. Amino acid sequence: CASSFAGGYNEQFF. The full variable domain, its missing parts supplied by reference TRBV11-2 and TRBJ2-1, is EAGVAQSPRYKIIEKRQSVAFWCNPISGHATLYWYQQILGQGPKLLIQFQNNGVVDDSQLPKDRFSAERLKGVDSTLKIQPAKLEDSAVYLCASSFAGGYNEQFFGPGTRLTVL.